This entry lists 22 T cell receptor beta chains sequenced from one sample in a study of chemoradiotherapy in HPV16-positive cancers (dated 2022 in TCRdb). The library was built by means of the immunoSEQ multiplex PCR assay. Sourced from immuneACCESS, this table was stored by TCRdb with only in-frame sequences that have V and J called. A share of the clones is absent; for the studies checked, an unresolved V gene accounts for under half, and the remainder has no known explanation. Recorded for this sample are roughly 700 clones; more than 70% of them occurred a single time. The ten largest clones capture 6% to 8.5% of the sample. This sample comprised tumor tissue, obtained from a patient who underwent chemoradiotherapy. The receptors originated from a human donor with HPV-associated anogenital cancer.

This rearrangement joins TRBV9 to TRBJ2-5; TRBD2 matches at 14 bases. Germline CDR1 and CDR2: SGDLS and YYNGEE. V shed 3 bases, J shed 5 bases, and the junction held 6 bases outside the gene matches. CDR3 length: 16 amino acids. As DNA, the CDR3 is TGTGCCAGCAGCGAGACTAGCGGGAGGGTGGGGGAGACCCAGTACTTC. Translated: CASSETSGRVGETQYF.

This clone is a singleton in its sample. The chain couples TRBV9 to TRBJ2-5, with D possibly TRBD2 on 7 matching bases. The CDR3 has 16 amino acids. In germline, CDR1 is SGDLS, CDR2 YYNGEE. V lost 4 bases to trimming and J lost 1 base, with 17 bases between them. CDR3 nucleotide sequence: TGTGCCAGCAGCCCGAGGGGGGGCCAAACCCAAGAGACCCAGTACTTC. Translated, it gives CASSPRGGQTQETQYF.

This clone showed up just once. The chain combines TRBV18 with TRBJ2-3; D possibly corresponds to TRBD2 (6 bases). CDR3 length: 14 residues. Germline assignment: CDR1 KGHSH and CDR2 LQKENI. V dropped 3 bases and J dropped 2 bases, with 9 bases sitting between them. As DNA, the CDR3 is TGTGCCAGCTCACCGGGACTCTACACAGATACGCAGTATTTT. Its protein is CASSPGLYTDTQYF.

This clone was counted only a few times. The chain couples TRBV11-3 to TRBJ1-1, with unresolved D. The CDR3 totals 16 residues. The germline CDR1 and CDR2 sequences are SGHNT and YENEEA. Deletions cut 6 bases from V and 1 base from J, with 18 bases between. The DNA for the CDR3 is TGTGCCAGCAGTAAGAGGTCCGGGCTGCAGAACACTGAAGCTTTCTTT. It is translated as CASSKRSGLQNTEAFF.

The chain is built from TRBV7-2 and TRBJ2-5; 12 bases fit TRBD2. After removal of 4 bases from V and 2 bases from J, the junction contained 8 bases not matched to a gene. This CDR3 has 17 amino acids. The germline V gene has CDR1 SGHTA and CDR2 FQGNSA. The CDR3 sequence: CASSYSSGGARQETQYF. CDR3 coding DNA: TGTGCCAGCAGCTACTCTAGCGGGGGGGCCCGGCAAGAGACCCAGTACTTC.

V usage is TRBV11-3 and J usage is TRBJ2-3; 7 bases match TRBD1. CDR3 length: 14 residues. Germline trimming cut 4 bases from V and 0 bases from J; bases unmatched to any gene: 1. Germline V gene data show CDR1 as SGHNT and CDR2 as YENEEA. The CDR3 sequence: CASSSGGSTDTQYF. For the CDR3, the DNA is TGTGCCAGCAGCTCAGGGGGTAGCACAGATACGCAGTATTTT.

The V gene is TRBV5-1, the J gene TRBJ2-5; 8 bases align to TRBD1. Germline V gene data show CDR1 as SGHRS and CDR2 as YFSETQ. With V trimmed by 3 bases and J by 1 base, 5 bases remained unmatched. The CDR3 runs to 15 residues. CDR3 region: CASSSRQGAQETQYF. The CDR3 coding sequence is TGCGCCAGCAGCTCGAGGCAGGGGGCCCAAGAGACCCAGTACTTC.

The table lists this clone with a few counts. The chain combines TRBV29-1 with TRBJ1-1; 11 bases match TRBD1. The V gene's germline CDR1 is SQVTM and CDR2 ANQGSEA. CDR3 size: 12 residues. Germline trimming cut 7 bases from V and 5 bases from J; bases unmatched to any gene: 3. The CDR3 region has the DNA TGCAGCGCCTGGGACAGGGGGACTGAAGCTTTCTTT. Translating it yields CSAWDRGTEAFF.

The V gene is TRBV11-2, the J gene TRBJ2-7; perhaps TRBD1 as D (5 bases). Germline values: CDR1 SGHAT, CDR2 FQNNGV. This CDR3 has 14 amino acids. Trimming shortened V by 5 bases and J by 6 bases, and 17 bases separated the two germline ends. This CDR3 reads CASSADVVRAEQYF. In nucleotides, the CDR3 is TGTGCCAGCAGCGCCGACGTGGTCAGGGCCGAGCAGTACTTC.

V gene TRBV9 combines with J gene TRBJ2-1; 9 bases match TRBD1. V shed 4 bases and J 4 bases; nucleotides not matched to a gene: 6. The CDR3 consists of 15 residues. Germline CDR1 and CDR2: SGDLS and YYNGEE. CDR3 sequence: CASSFTGTGYNEQFF. The CDR3 DNA reads as TGTGCCAGCAGCTTTACCGGGACAGGGTACAATGAGCAGTTCTTC. Complete variable domain (other parts from reference TRBV9 and TRBJ2-1): DSGVTQTPKHLITATGQRVTLRCSPRSGDLSVYWYQQSLDQGLQFLIQYYNGEERAKGNILERFSAQQFPDLHSELNLSSLELGDSALYFCASSFTGTGYNEQFFGPGTRLTVL.

This rearrangement joins TRBV7-3 to TRBJ2-6; D might be TRBD1 or TRBD2, each matching 5 bases. CDR3 size: 16 residues. Trimming took off 4 bases at V and 4 bases at J, with 14 bases between the two ends. Germline V gives CDR1 SGHTA, CDR2 FQGTGA. The DNA for the CDR3 is TGTGCCAGCAGCTACGGATCCGGGGCCGGGGCCAACGTCCTGACTTTC. It encodes CASSYGSGAGANVLTF.

This clone appeared once. The chain combines TRBV28 with TRBJ1-1; TRBD1 matches 8 bases. Germline lookup yields CDR1 MDHEN and CDR2 SYDVKM. This CDR3 contains 18 residues. The ends lost 7 bases at V and 0 bases at J; junction bases unmatched: 16. As DNA, the CDR3 is TGTGCCAGCACCTTATCTCGGGGGCAGGGGGCTATGAACACTGAAGCTTTCTTT. This encodes CASTLSRGQGAMNTEAFF. The full variable domain, completed using reference TRBV28 and TRBJ1-1, is DVKVTQSSRYLVKRTGEKVFLECVQDMDHENMFWYRQDPGLGLRLIYFSYDVKMKEKGDIPEGYSVSREKKERFSLILESASTNQTSMYLCASTLSRGQGAMNTEAFFGQGTRLTVV.

This chain joins TRBV30 and TRBJ2-1, with 11 bases aligning to TRBD2. The CDR3 contains 15 residues. The V and J ends lost 0 bases and 8 bases, in that order; junction bases with no gene match: 6. The germline gives CDR1 GTSNPN, CDR2 SVGIG (reference sequence). CDR3 sequence reads: CAWSVDLAGGHEQFF. The CDR3 DNA reads as TGTGCCTGGAGTGTAGACTTAGCGGGGGGGCATGAGCAGTTCTTC.

This clone was found a few times. For the CDR3, the DNA is TGTGCCACCAGCAGAGCCAGCGGTTCCACAGATACGCAGTATTTT. Amino acid sequence: CATSRASGSTDTQYF. The V gene is TRBV15, the J gene TRBJ2-3; TRBD2 is a possible D gene (5 bases). Germline CDR1 and CDR2: LNHNV and YYDKDF (reference sequence). The CDR3 runs to 15 residues. Trimming removed 1 base at V and 2 bases at J, with 10 bases between.

Only a few counts were recorded for this clone. The CDR3 DNA reads TGTGCCACCAGCAGACCGACTAGCGGGGGGGCAGATACGCAGTATTTT. Translation: CATSRPTSGGADTQYF. V and J are TRBV15 and TRBJ2-3, with 14 bases that match TRBD2. The CDR3 extends over 16 amino acids. CDR1 and CDR2 from the germline V gene are LNHNV and YYDKDF (reference sequence). V was pared by 2 bases and J by 4 bases, with 2 bases of the junction left unmatched.

The chain employs TRBV7-2 and TRBJ1-5; D not resolved. CDR1 and CDR2 (germline): SGHTA, FQGNSA. With 5 bases removed from V and 5 bases from J, the gap between germline ends came to 10 bases. The CDR3 spans 13 residues. The CDR3 DNA is TGTGCCAGCAGCCGACGCCGGGATCAGCCCCAGCATTTT. Translating it yields CASSRRRDQPQHF.

The V gene is TRBV27, the J gene TRBJ2-5; maybe TRBD1 (6 bases). The CDR3 is 16 amino acids. Trimming stripped 5 bases from V and 3 bases from J, with 19 bases between. Germline CDR1 is MNHEY and CDR2 is SMNVEV (reference sequence). The CDR3 reads CASSLFTGTWKETQYF. CDR3 nucleotide sequence: TGTGCCAGCAGTCTATTTACCGGGACATGGAAAGAGACCCAGTACTTC.

In DNA, the CDR3 is TGTGCCAGCAGCTTACCAGGCGGCTCCTACGAGCAGTACTTC. It translates to CASSLPGGSYEQYF. V usage is TRBV7-2 and J usage is TRBJ2-7; the D is unclear. In germline, CDR1 is SGHTA, CDR2 FQGNSA. The CDR3 is 14 residues long. With 2 bases removed from V and 0 bases from J, the gap between germline ends came to 8 bases.

V and J are TRBV7-8 and TRBJ2-3, with TRBD2 identical over 15 bases. CDR3 length: 15 residues. The germline CDR1 and CDR2 sequences are SGHVS and FQNEAQ. The J segment lost 10 bases and the V segment lost 5 bases, leaving 7 bases of the junction unmatched. The CDR3 region has the DNA TGTGCCAGCAGCAGGACTAGCGGGGGGGCCACGCCGCAGTATTTT. It yields the protein CASSRTSGGATPQYF.

The chain has TRBV5-6 and TRBJ1-2; D is undetermined. CDR3 length equals 15 residues. The V end lost 0 bases, the J end lost 2 bases, and 11 bases lay between the germline ends. Germline V gene data show CDR1 as SGHDT and CDR2 as YYEEEE. The CDR3 here is CASSLASTPNYGYTF. CDR3 sequence (DNA): TGTGCCAGCAGCTTGGCAAGTACGCCAAACTATGGCTACACCTTC.

The chain has TRBV28 and TRBJ1-2; 11 nucleotides align to TRBD1. The CDR3 covers 16 residues. Trimming at V came to 6 bases and at J to 5 bases, leaving 11 bases not matched to a gene. The germline gives CDR1 MDHEN, CDR2 SYDVKM. The CDR3 coding sequence is TGTGCCAGCAGCCCCACCGGGACAGGGGGGAATTATGGCTACACCTTC. Residues: CASSPTGTGGNYGYTF.

The chain has TRBV14 and TRBJ2-3; 12 bases fit TRBD2. Germline V gives CDR1 SGHDN, CDR2 FVKESK. This CDR3 is built from 21 residues. The V and J ends lost 1 base and 6 bases, in that order; junction bases with no gene match: 20. In nucleotides, the CDR3 is TGTGCCAGCAGCCAAGCGACAGGATTACTAGCGGGGGGAAGGTTGAGCGATACGCAGTATTTT. Residues: CASSQATGLLAGGRLSDTQYF.